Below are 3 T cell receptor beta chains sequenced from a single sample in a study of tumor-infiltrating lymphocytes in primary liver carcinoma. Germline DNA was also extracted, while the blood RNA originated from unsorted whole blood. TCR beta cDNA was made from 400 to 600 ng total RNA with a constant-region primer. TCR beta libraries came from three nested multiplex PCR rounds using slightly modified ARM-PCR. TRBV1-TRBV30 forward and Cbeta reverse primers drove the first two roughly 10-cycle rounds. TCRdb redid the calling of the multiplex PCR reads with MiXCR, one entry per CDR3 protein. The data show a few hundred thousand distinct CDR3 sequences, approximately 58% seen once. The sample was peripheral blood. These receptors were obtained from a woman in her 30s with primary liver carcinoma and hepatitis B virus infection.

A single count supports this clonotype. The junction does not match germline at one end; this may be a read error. The CDR3 reads CVSSSGWGAQTEAFF. CDR3 coding DNA: TGTGTCAGCAGCTCCGGATGGGGGGCGCAGACTGAAGCTTTCTTT. The chain recombines TRBV11-2 with TRBJ1-1; tentative D call: TRBD1 (6 bases). CDR1 is SGHAT and CDR2 is FQNNGV in the germline V gene. The CDR3 is 15 amino acids. Supplemented by reference TRBV11-2 and TRBJ1-1, the full variable domain reads EAGVAQSPRYKIIEKRQSVAFWCNPISGHATLYWYQQILGQGPKLLIQFQNNGVVDDSQLPKDRFSAERLKGVDSTLKIQPAKLEDSAVYLCVSSSGWGAQTEAFFGQGTRLTVV.

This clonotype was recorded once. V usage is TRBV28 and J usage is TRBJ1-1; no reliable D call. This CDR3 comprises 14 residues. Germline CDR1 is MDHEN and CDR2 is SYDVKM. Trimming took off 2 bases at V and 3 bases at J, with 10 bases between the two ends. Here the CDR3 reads CASSLISGDTEAFF. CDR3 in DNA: TGTGCCAGCAGTTTAATCTCTGGGGACACTGAAGCTTTCTTT.

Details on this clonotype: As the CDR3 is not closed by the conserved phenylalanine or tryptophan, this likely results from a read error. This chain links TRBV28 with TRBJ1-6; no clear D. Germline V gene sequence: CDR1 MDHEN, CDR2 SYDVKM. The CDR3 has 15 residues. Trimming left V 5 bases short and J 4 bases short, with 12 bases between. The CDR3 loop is CASSPRIQYNSPLHI. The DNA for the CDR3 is TGTGCCAGCAGTCCACGGATACAGTATAATTCACCCCTCCACATT.